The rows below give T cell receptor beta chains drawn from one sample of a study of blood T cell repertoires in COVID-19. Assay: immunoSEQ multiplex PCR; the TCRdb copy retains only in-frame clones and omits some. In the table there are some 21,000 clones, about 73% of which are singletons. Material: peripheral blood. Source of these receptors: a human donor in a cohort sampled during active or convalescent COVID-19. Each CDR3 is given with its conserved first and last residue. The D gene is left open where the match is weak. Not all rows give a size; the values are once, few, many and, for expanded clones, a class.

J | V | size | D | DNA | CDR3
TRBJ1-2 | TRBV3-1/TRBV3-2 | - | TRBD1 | TGTGCCAGCAGCCTACCTATGGGGACAGGAATCGGGGTCCGCTATGGCTACACCTTC | CASSLPMGTGIGVRYGYTF
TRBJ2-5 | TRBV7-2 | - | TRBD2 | TGTGCCAGCAGCGTCCGACTAGCCAACCAAGAGACCCAGTACTTC | CASSVRLANQETQYF
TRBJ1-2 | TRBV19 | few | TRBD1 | TGTGCCAGTAGTATCACGGGACAGGGGGGCTATGGCTACACCTTC | CASSITGQGGYGYTF
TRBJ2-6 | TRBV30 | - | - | TGTGCCTGGAGTGCCCCCTCAGGGCCTGGGGCCAACGTCCTGACTTTC | CAWSAPSGPGANVLTF
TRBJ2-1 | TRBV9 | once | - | TGTGCCAGCAGCCCCCGGGGGAGCTCCTACAATGAGCAGTTCTTC | CASSPRGSSYNEQFF
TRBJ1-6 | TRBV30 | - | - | TGTGCCTGGAGCCGGAGCGGGGCGCATTCACCCCTCCACTTT | CAWSRSGAHSPLHF
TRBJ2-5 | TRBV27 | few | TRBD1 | TGTGCCAGCAGTTTGGACCGGGACAGGGGGCGAGAGACCCAGTACTTC | CASSLDRDRGRETQYF
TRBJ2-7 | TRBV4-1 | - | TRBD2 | TGCGCCAGCAGCCCAAGGCCACGAGAGAGCGGGGGGGCTTACCACGAGCAGTACTTC | CASSPRPRESGGAYHEQYF
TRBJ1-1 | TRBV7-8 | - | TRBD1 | TGTGCCAGCAGCCTGAGACAGGGGGCAAGGAACACTGAAGCTTTCTTT | CASSLRQGARNTEAFF
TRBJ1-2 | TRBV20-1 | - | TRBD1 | TGCAGATCCAGGGGGCACTATGGCTACACCTTC | CRSRGHYGYTF
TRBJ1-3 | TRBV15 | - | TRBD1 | TGTGCCACCGGCGGGACAGGGACGAACACCATATATTTT | CATGGTGTNTIYF
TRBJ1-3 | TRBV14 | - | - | TGTGCCAGCAGCCCGATCGGCAGGGCGGTTGGAAACACCATATATTTT | CASSPIGRAVGNTIYF
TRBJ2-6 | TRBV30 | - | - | TGTGCCTGGAGAAGGGGCAGGCTCCGGGAGGGGGCCAACGTCCTGACTTTC | CAWRRGRLREGANVLTF
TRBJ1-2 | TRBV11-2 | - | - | TGTGCCAGCAGCCCCACAGGGCGAGAAAACTATGGCTACACCTTC | CASSPTGRENYGYTF
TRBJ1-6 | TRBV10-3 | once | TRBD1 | TGTGCCATCAGTGGCTCCGGGACAGTAGAATCACCCCTCCACTTT | CAISGSGTVESPLHF
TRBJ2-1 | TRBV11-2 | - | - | TGTGCCAGCAGCTCCCGTCGGGACTCCTACAATGAGCAGTTCTTC | CASSSRRDSYNEQFF
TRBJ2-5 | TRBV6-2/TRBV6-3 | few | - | TGTGCCAGCAGTTCCCCTAGGGAGACCCAGTACTTC | CASSSPRETQYF
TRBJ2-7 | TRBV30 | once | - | TGTGCCTGGAGTGGTGGGGGCGTAGGCGAGCAGTACTTC | CAWSGGGVGEQYF
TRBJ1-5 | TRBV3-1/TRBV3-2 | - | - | TGTGCCAGCAGCCATAGGGGTAGCCAGCCCCAGCATTTT | CASSHRGSQPQHF
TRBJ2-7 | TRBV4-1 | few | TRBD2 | TGCGCCAGCAGCCTAAAAAAGACTAGCGGGAGTTTCTACGAGCAGTACTTC | CASSLKKTSGSFYEQYF
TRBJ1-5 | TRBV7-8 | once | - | TGTGCCAGCAGCTTAGGGGCCCCGACAGATTATAGCAATCAGCCCCAGCATTTT | CASSLGAPTDYSNQPQHF
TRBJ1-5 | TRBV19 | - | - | TGTGCCAGTAGCTCACAGGGTGTAGATCAGCCCCAGCATTTT | CASSSQGVDQPQHF
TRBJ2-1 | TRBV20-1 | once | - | TGCAGTGCTAGTGGCCTAGTTGGAGGTGAGCAGTTCTTC | CSASGLVGGEQFF
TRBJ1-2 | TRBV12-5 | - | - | TGTGCTAGTGGTTTTCCCAGGGGCGGCTACACCTTC | CASGFPRGGYTF
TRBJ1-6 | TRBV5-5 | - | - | TGTGCCAGCAGCTTGGACAGGGTATCACCCCTCCACTTT | CASSLDRVSPLHF
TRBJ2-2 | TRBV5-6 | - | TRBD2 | TGTGCCAGCAGCTTTGGCGGGAGGGAAACCGGGGAGCTGTTTTTT | CASSFGGRETGELFF
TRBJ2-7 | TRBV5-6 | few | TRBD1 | TGTGCCAGCAGCTTGAGGGGGCCCTCCTACGAGCAGTACTTC | CASSLRGPSYEQYF
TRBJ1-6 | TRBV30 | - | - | TGTGCCTGGAGGCACACAGGGAGCTCCTATAATTCACCCCTCCACTTT | CAWRHTGSSYNSPLHF
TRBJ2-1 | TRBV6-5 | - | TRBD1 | TGTGCCAGCAGTTACTCGACAGGGTTTGAGCAGTTCTTC | CASSYSTGFEQFF
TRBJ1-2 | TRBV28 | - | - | TGTGCCAGCACCGCGCGGGGGCGGAGGTCTGGCTACACCTTC | CASTARGRRSGYTF
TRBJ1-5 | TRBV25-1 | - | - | TGTGCCAGCAGTGCAGAAAATCAGCCCCAGCATTTT | CASSAENQPQHF
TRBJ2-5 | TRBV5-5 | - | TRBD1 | TGTGCCAGCAGGGGACAGGGCGAGACCCAGTACTTC | CASRGQGETQYF
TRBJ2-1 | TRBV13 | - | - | TGTGCCAGCAGCCCTGAGCCGAGCGGAGGAGAGCAGTTCTTC | CASSPEPSGGEQFF
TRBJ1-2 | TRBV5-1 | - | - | TGCGCCAGCAGCCCCCTATCGGACTATGGCTACACCTTC | CASSPLSDYGYTF
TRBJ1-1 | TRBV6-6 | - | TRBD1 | TGTGCCAGCAGTCAAACCGGGACAGGGGCGACAAACACTGAAGCTTTCTTT | CASSQTGTGATNTEAFF
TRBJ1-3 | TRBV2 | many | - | TGTGCCAGCAGTGAAGCATCCCGTGGAGCGGGAAACACCATATATTTT | CASSEASRGAGNTIYF
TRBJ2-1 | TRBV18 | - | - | TGTGCCAGCTCACCACCCCGGGGAGGAAATGAGCAGTTCTTC | CASSPPRGGNEQFF
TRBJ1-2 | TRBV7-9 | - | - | TGTGCCAGCAGCTTAGTTGTGACGACATATGGCTACACCTTC | CASSLVVTTYGYTF
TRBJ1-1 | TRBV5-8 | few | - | TGTGCCAGCAGCCCCGAGTCGGTGGCGGCCACTGAAGCTTTCTTT | CASSPESVAATEAFF
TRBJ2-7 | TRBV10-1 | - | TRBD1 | TGCGCCAGCAGTGGACAGGGTGGGTACGAGCAGTACTTC | CASSGQGGYEQYF
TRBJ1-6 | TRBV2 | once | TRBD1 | TGTGCCAGCAGTGGACAGGGGGCAAGTAATTCACCCCTCCACTTT | CASSGQGASNSPLHF
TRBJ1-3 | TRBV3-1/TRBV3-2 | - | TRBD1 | TGTGCCAGCAGCCGGACAGGGGTAGGAAACACCATATATTTT | CASSRTGVGNTIYF
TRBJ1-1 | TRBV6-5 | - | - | TGTGCCAGCAGTTACTCCCCCGGGGGGGTGGGGACTGAAGCTTTCTTT | CASSYSPGGVGTEAFF
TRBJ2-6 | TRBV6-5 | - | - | TGTGCCAGCAGTTCTTCTGGGGCCAACGTCCTGACTTTC | CASSSSGANVLTF
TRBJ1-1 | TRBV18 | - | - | TGTGCCAGCTCACCTGGGACTATCGAAGCTTTCTTT | CASSPGTIEAFF
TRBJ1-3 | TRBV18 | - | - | TGTGCCAGCTCACTCACGGGTGGAAACACCATATATTTT | CASSLTGGNTIYF
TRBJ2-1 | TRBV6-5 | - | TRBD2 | TGTGCCAGCAGTTATAGGGGACTAGCTTACAATGAGCAGTTCTTC | CASSYRGLAYNEQFF
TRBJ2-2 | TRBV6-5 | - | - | TGTGCCAGCAGTAGCACGCCCACCGGGGAGCTGTTTTTT | CASSSTPTGELFF
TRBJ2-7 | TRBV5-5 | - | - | TGTGCCAGCAGCCCCCCTCGGGGGAGCTACGAGCAGTACTTC | CASSPPRGSYEQYF
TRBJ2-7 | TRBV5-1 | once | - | TGCGCCAGCAGCGGGCAACACAGTTCCTACGAGCAGTACTTC | CASSGQHSSYEQYF
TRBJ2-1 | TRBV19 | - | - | TGTGCCAGTAGCCTACTCGCGGGGGCATTCTCCTACAATGAGCAGTTCTTC | CASSLLAGAFSYNEQFF
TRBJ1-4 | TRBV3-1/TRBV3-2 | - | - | TGTGCCAGCAGCCAAGGCAGGGTTAATGAAAAACTGTTTTTT | CASSQGRVNEKLFF